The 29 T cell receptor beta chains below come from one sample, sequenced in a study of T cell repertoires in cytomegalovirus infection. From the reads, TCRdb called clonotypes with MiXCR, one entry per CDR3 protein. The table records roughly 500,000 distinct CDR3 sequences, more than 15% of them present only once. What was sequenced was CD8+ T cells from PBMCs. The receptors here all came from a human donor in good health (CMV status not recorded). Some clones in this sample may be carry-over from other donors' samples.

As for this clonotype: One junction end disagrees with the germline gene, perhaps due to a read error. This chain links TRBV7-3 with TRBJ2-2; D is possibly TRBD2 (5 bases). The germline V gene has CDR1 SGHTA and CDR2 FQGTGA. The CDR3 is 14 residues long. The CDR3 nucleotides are TGTGCAAGCAGCTCCGTAGCGTTCACAGGGGAGCTGTTTTTT. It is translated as CASSSVAFTGELFF.

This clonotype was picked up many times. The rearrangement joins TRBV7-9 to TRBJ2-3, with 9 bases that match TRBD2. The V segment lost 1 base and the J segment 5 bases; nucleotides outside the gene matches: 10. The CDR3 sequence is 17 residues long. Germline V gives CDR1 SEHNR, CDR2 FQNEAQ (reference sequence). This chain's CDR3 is CASSLGTGGRAGDTQYF. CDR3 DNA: TGTGCCAGCAGCTTAGGGACGGGCGGGAGGGCCGGAGATACGCAGTATTTT.

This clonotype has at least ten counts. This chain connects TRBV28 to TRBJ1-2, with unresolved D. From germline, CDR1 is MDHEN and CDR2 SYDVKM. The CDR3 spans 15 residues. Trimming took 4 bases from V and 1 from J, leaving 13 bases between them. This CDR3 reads CASSSPSGYNYGYTF. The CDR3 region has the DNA TGTGCCAGCAGTTCTCCAAGTGGATATAACTATGGCTACACCTTC.

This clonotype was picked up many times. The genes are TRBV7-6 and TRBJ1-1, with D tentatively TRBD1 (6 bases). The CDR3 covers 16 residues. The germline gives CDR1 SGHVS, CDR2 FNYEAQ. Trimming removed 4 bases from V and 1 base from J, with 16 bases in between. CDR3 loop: CASSSKGGAKNTEAFF. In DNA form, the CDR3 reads TGTGCCAGCAGCTCCAAGGGGGGGGCTAAGAACACTGAAGCTTTCTTT. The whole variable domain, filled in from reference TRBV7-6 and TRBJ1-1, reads GAGVSQSPRYKVTKRGQDVALRCDPISGHVSLYWYRQALGQGPEFLTYFNYEAQQDKSGLPNDRFSAERPEGSISTLTIQRTEQRDSAMYRCASSSKGGAKNTEAFFGQGTRLTVV.

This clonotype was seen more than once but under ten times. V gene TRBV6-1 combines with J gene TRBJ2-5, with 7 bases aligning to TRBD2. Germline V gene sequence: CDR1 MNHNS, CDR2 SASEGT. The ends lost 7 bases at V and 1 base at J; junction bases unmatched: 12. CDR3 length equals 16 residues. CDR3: CASTTDSGPGQETQYF. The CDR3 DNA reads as TGTGCCAGCACTACCGATAGCGGGCCCGGCCAAGAGACCCAGTACTTC.

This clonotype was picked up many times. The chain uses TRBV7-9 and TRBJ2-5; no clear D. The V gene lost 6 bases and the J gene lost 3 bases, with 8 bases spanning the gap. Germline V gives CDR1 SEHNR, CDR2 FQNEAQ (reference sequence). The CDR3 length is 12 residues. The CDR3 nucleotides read TGTGCCAGCAGAACTAACGAAGAGACCCAGTACTTC. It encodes CASRTNEETQYF. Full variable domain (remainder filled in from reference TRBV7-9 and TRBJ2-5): DTGVSQNPRHKITKRGQNVTFRCDPISEHNRLYWYRQTLGQGPEFLTYFQNEAQLEKSRLLSDRFSAERPKGSFSTLEIQRTEQGDSAMYLCASRTNEETQYFGPGTRLLVL.

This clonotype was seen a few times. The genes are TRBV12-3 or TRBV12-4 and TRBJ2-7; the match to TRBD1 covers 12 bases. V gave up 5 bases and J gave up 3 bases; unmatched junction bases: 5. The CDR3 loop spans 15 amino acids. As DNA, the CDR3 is TGTGCCAGCAGTATGGGGACAGGGGGCGGCTACGAGCAGTACTTC. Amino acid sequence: CASSMGTGGGYEQYF.

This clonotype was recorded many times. As DNA, the CDR3 is TGTGCCAGCAGATTAGATCGGGGGTCGGGCACTGAAGCTTTCTTT. As protein: CASRLDRGSGTEAFF. This chain connects TRBV27 to TRBJ1-1; perhaps TRBD1 as D (5 bases). The CDR3 is 15 amino acids. Per the germline V gene, CDR1 is MNHEY and CDR2 is SMNVEV (reference sequence). The V and J ends lost 6 bases and 4 bases respectively, with 18 bases between them.

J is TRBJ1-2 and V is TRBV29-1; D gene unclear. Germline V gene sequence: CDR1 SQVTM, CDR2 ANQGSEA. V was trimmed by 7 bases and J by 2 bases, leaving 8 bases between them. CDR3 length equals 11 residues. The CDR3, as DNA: TGCAGCGGGGCGTGGAACTATGGCTACACCTTC. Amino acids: CSGAWNYGYTF.

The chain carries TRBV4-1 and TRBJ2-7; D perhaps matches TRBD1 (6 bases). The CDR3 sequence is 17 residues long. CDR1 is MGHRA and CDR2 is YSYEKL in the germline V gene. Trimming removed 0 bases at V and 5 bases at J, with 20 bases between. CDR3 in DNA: TGCGCCAGCAGCCAAGATGGGGGCCCCCGGAACCCTCACGAGCAGTACTTC. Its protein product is CASSQDGGPRNPHEQYF.

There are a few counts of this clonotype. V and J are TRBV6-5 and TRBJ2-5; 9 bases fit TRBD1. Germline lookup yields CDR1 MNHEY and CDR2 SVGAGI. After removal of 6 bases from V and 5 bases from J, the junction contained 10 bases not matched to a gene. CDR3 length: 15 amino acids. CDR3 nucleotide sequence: TGTGCCAGCAGCTTACAGGGGGCTAGTTATGAGACCCAGTACTTC. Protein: CASSLQGASYETQYF.

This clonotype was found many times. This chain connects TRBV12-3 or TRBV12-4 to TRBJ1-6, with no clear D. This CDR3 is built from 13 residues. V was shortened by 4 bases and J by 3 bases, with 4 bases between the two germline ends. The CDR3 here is CASSSGYNSPLHF. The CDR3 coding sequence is TGTGCCAGCAGTTCCGGCTATAATTCACCCCTCCACTTT.

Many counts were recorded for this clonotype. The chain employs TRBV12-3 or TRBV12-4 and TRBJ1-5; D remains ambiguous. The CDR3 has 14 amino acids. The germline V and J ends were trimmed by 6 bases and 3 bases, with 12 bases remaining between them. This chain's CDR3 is CASRERATNQPQHF. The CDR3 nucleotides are TGTGCCAGCAGAGAGAGGGCTACCAATCAGCCCCAGCATTTT.

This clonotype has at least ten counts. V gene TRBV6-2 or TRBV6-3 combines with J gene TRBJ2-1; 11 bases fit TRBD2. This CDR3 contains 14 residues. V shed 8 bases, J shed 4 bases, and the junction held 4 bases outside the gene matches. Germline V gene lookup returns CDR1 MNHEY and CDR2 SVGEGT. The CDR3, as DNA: TGTGCCAGCTTAGCGGGAGGGGAGTACAATGAGCAGTTCTTC. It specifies CASLAGGEYNEQFF.

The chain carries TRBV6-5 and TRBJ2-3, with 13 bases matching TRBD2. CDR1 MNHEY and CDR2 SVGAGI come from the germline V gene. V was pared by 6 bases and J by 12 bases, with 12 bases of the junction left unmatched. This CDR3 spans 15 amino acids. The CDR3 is CASSMTSGGPSTQYF. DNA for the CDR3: TGTGCCAGCAGCATGACTAGCGGGGGGCCTAGCACCCAGTATTTT.

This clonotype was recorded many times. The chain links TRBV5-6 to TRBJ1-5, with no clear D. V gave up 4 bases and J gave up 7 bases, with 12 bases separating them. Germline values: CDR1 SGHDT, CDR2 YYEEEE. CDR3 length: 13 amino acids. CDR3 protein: CASSLGVGQPQHF. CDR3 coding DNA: TGTGCCAGCAGCCTTGGGGTTGGGCAGCCCCAGCATTTT.

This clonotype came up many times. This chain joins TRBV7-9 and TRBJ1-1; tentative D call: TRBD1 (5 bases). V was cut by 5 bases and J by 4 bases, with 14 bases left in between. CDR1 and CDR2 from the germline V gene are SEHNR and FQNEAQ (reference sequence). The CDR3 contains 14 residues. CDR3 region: CASSPWLGTTEAFF. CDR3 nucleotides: TGTGCCAGCAGCCCCTGGTTGGGGACCACTGAAGCTTTCTTT.

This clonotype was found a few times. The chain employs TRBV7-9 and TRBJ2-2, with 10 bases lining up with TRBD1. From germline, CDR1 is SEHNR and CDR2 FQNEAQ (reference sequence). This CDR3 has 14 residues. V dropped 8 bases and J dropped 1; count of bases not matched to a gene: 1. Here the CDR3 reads CASGDRGNTGELFF. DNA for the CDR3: TGTGCCAGCGGGGACAGGGGGAACACCGGGGAGCTGTTTTTT.

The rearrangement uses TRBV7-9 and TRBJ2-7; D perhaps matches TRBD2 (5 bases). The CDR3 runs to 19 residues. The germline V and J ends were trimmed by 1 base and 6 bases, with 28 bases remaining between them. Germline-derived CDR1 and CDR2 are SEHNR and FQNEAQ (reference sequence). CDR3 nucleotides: TGTGCCAGCAGCTTAGTTTTAGTAATTGAGGGAGAGAAGGGCTCCGAGCAGTACTTC. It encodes CASSLVLVIEGEKGSEQYF. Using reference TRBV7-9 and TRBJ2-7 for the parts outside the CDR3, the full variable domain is DTGVSQNPRHKITKRGQNVTFRCDPISEHNRLYWYRQTLGQGPEFLTYFQNEAQLEKSRLLSDRFSAERPKGSFSTLEIQRTEQGDSAMYLCASSLVLVIEGEKGSEQYFGPGTRLTVT.

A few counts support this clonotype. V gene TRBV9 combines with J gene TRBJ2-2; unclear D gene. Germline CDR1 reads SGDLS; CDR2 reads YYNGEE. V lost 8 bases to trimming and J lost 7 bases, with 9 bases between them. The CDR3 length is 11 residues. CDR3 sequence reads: CASRRGGELFF. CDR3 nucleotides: TGTGCCAGTCGAAGAGGCGGGGAGCTGTTTTTT.

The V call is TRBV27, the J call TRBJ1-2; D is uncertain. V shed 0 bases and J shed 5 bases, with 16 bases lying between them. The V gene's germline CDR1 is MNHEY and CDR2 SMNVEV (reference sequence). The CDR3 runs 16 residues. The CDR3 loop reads CASSLSGRRERYGYTF. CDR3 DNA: TGTGCCAGCAGTTTATCGGGAAGGAGAGAACGGTATGGCTACACCTTC.

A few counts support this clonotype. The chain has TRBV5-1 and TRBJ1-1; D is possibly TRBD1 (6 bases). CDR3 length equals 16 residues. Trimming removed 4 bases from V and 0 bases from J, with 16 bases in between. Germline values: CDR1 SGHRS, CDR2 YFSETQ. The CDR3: CASSSGQPLMNTEAFF. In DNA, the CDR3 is TGCGCCAGCAGCAGCGGACAGCCTCTCATGAACACTGAAGCTTTCTTT.

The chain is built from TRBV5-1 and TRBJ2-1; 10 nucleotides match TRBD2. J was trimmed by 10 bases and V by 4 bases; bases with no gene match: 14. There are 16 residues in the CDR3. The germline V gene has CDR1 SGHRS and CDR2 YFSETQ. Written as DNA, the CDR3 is TGCGCCAGCAGCGTAGCCGCTAGCGGGAGTGCAATGGAGCAGTTCTTC. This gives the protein CASSVAASGSAMEQFF.

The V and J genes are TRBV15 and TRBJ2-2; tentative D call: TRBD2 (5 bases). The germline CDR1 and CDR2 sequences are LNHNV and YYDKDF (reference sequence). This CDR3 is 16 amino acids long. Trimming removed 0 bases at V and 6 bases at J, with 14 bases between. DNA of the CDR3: TGTGCCACCAGCAGAGATAGCCCGGCTAGCCCCGGGGAGCTGTTTTTT. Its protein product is CATSRDSPASPGELFF.

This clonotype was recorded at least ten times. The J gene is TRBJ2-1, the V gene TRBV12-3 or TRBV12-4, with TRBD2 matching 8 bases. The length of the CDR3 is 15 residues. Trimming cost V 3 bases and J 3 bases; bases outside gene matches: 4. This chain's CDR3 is CASSFGREVYNEQFF. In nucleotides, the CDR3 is TGTGCCAGCAGTTTTGGGCGGGAGGTCTACAATGAGCAGTTCTTC.

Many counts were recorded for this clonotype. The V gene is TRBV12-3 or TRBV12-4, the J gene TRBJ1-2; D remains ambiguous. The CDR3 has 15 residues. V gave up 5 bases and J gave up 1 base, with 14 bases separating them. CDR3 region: CASSPSGRFNYGYTF. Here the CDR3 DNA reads TGTGCCAGCAGTCCGTCTGGACGGTTTAACTATGGCTACACCTTC.

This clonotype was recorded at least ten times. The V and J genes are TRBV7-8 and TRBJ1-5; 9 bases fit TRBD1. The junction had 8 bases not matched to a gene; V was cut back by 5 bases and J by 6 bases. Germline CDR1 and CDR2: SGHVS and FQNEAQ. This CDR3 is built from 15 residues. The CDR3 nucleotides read TGTGCCAGCAGCGCTACACAGGGGGCGAGTCAGCCCCAGCATTTT. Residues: CASSATQGASQPQHF.

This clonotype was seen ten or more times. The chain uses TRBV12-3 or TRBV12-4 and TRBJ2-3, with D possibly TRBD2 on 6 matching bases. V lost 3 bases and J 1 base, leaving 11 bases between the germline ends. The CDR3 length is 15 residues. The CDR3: CASSFWVAGTDTQYF. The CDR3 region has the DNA TGTGCCAGCAGTTTCTGGGTAGCGGGCACAGATACGCAGTATTTT.

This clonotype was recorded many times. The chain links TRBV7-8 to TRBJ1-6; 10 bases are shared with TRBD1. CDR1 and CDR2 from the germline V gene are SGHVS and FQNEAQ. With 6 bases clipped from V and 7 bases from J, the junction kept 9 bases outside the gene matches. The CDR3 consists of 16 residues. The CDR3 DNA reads TGTGCCAGCAGAGACGACAGGGGGCGGGTAAATTCACCCCTCCACTTT. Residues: CASRDDRGRVNSPLHF.